Included here is one TCR beta chain sequence, with context. The table lists this clonotype with a few counts. Which antigen it targets is not known. Base-call qualities are not available, and no considerably larger clone is one nucleotide away. The data belong to a study of T cells in Graves' hyperthyroidism and ophthalmopathy (dated by TCRdb to 2018 to 2020). Study-wide context: To identify TCR V-J signatures that set the groups apart, the researchers used a discovery cohort of roughly 100 patients, made up of roughly 45 with Graves' ophthalmopathy and some 60 with stable Graves' hyperthyroidism. Prospective prediction of ophthalmopathy was tested in an independent validation cohort of 18 hyperthyroidism patients and roughly 16 patients who later progressed to ophthalmopathy. In six Graves' hyperthyroidism patients, the study also compared T-cell repertoires from thyroid tissue with T-cell repertoires from blood. TCR Vbeta CDR3 sequencing of 135 peripheral blood samples (about 45 ophthalmopathy, about 75 hyperthyroidism and 17 progressor patients) is reported in the paper. The 75 to 100 discovery patients were randomly divided into training and test sets at a 7:3 ratio. Following sampling, methimazole starting at 30 mg daily was given to hyperthyroidism patients, and high-dose intravenous methylprednisolone was given to ophthalmopathy patients. Study-wide findings and limitations: Sample size was not statistically predetermined, and investigators were not blinded to group allocation. Most expanded thyroid clonotypes (frequency above 0.001) were also found in blood, which suggests that blood repertoires may mirror thyroid immune responses. In validation, the model predicted progression to ophthalmopathy with roughly 66% sensitivity and over 72% specificity, a median of 6.5 months before onset. In cross-validation, a model built on a 13 V-J signature told ophthalmopathy apart from stable hyperthyroidism with about 90% sensitivity and around 84% specificity, and in testing the same model reached 80%/75%.

Amplification of TCR beta CDR3 regions was carried out from RNA transcripts. The first round of RT-PCR for the TCR CDR3 was performed with the HTBI primer set and the Qiagen OneStep RT-PCR kit. Libraries were constructed in a second round of multiplex PCR, after which size selection and purification were performed. Paired-end sequencing of the libraries was performed with 100 bp reads on an Illumina HiSeq2000. On the authors' methods: SOAPnuke was used to process the raw data, with reads discarded if the reads contained adapters or uncalled bases, had a mean Phred below 15, or lacked an exact constant-primer or identifier match. High-quality paired reads were merged using COPE v1.2.5, and each unique nucleotide sequence was defined as a clonotype. Clonotypes were aligned to IMGT TRBV, TRBD and TRBJ reference segments using MiTCR v1.1. Only V-J combinations with frequency above 0.0001, covering about 99% of repertoires, were analysed. A TCS score was defined as the ratio of F50 (clonal expansion) to E x V (chaos), with BLOSUM62-based TCRdist applied between CDR3 peptides within each V-J. Welch's t-statistics and random forest reduced roughly 530 V-J features to some 14, which were used in a naive Bayes classifier (R e1071). Thyroid-blood repertoire similarity was quantified with the Morisita-Horn index. The public reads were quality trimmed at Q25 with fastp and then assembled into clones with MiXCR by TCRdb, keeping productive beta chains. Each entry merges the rows of one CDR3 protein and shows their most common DNA and genes. The V and J calls come from TCRdb's annotation, not from the publication. Within this sample are more than 500,000 distinct CDR3 sequences, with 35% to 55% of them counted one time only. The ten most abundant clones make up roughly 19% of the sample.

The CDR3, cysteine through phenylalanine, is 13 amino acids long. Solely the CDR3 DNA is kept, with 39 bases framed from the first base. V is clipped by 3 bases and J by 1 base, and the sequence between their germline boundaries is 9 bases long. From a lookup of the germline V gene (reference sequence), CDR1 and CDR2 are GTSNPN and SVGIG. The study excluded patients with uncontrolled infections, other autoimmune diseases, pregnancy or lactation. Diagnoses relied on clinical symptoms, serum thyroxine and TRAb, thyroid ultrasound and orbital computed tomography. Total RNA was extracted with Trizol reagent, and quality was checked on an Agilent 2100 Bioanalyzer.

Material: peripheral blood or thyroid tissue (not recorded which). The clonotype comes from an adult woman with Graves' disease, either hyperthyroidism or ophthalmopathy (not recorded which). This chain joins TRBV30 to TRBJ1-1; no D gene call is confident. The bases read TGTGCCTGGAGGGCGGCGGGGAACACTGAAGCTTTCTTT. Translated, this is CAWRAAGNTEAFF. Supplemented by the reference TRBV30 and TRBJ1-1 proteins around the CDR3, the complete variable domain is SQTIHQWPATLVQPVGSPLSLECTVEGTSNPNLYWYRQAAGRGLQLLFYSVGIGQISSEVPQNLSASRPQDRQFILSSKKLLLSDSGFYLCAWRAAGNTEAFFGQGTRLTVV.